This T cell receptor beta chain was captured by sequencing in a study of T cell responses to AZD1222 COVID-19 vaccine. Study-level findings and limits: Only a handful of AZD1222 recipients were seropositive at baseline. Unmutated variant regions are reportedly targeted by nearly half of spike-specific TCRs. Donor demographics were predominantly white British with a female majority; clonal diversity may be underestimated. Distributed over spike, vaccine-associated CD4 TCRs predominated at 160-218 and 743-854.

With respect to this clone: Its antigen is undetermined.

The CDR3 contains 12 residues. V was clipped by 7 bases and J by 8 bases; unmatched bases: 5. Using immunoSEQ multiplex PCR, the repertoire was profiled, and TCRdb retains in-frame clones only, with some absent. The table has around 170,000 clones, approximately 90% seen once. The TCR comes from an adult in good health. The source was peripheral blood, collected on day 0 of AZD1222 vaccination. The chain combines TRBV12-3 or TRBV12-4 with TRBJ1-2, with 9 bases lining up with TRBD1. The CDR3 here is CASTLDRGGYTF. As DNA, the CDR3 is TGTGCCAGCACTTTGGACAGGGGAGGCTACACCTTC.